Only a few counts were recorded for the clone carrying this T cell receptor beta chain. Antigen unknown. CDR3 size: 18 residues. Germline V gives CDR1 KGHDR, CDR2 SFDVKD. Unmatched junction bases numbered 11, after V lost 3 bases and J lost 6 bases. The data are from a study of T-cell reconstitution after alpha-beta-depleted transplantation in children. Study-wide results and caveats: High day-60 TCRbeta diversity in some patients came from surviving recipient T cells and thymic progenitors. It was reported that alpha-beta T cells came from several hundred expanded graft clones (about two months after transplant). At the one-year point after transplant, T-cell counts and TCRbeta diversity were found to come mostly from T cells that had been newly produced.

The library targeted TCRbeta and was prepared with unique molecular identifiers. A single record per CDR3 protein comes from TCRdb applying MiXCR to the PCR reads. This table has around 670,000 distinct CDR3 sequences, under 15% appearing once. The genes are TRBV24-1 and TRBJ2-1, with 12 bases lining up with TRBD2. The starting material was PBMCs, obtained before TCRalphabeta/CD19-depleted stem cell transplant. The sequence came from a girl between 2 and 10 years old with congenital amegakaryocytic thrombocytopenia, due to receive a stem cell transplant. CDR3 coding DNA: TGTGCCACCAGTGATGTGGGACTAGCGGGTCCAAGGGGCAATGAGCAGTTCTTC. Translating it yields CATSDVGLAGPRGNEQFF.